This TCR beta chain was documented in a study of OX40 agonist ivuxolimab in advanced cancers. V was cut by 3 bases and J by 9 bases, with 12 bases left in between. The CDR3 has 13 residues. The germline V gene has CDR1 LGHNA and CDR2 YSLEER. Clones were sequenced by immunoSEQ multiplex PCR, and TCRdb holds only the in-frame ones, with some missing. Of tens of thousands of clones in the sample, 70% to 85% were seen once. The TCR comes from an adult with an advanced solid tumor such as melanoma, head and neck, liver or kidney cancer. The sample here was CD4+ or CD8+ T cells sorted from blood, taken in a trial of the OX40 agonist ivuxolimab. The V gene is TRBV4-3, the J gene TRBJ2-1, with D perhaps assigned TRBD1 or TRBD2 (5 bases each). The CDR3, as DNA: TGCGCCAGCAGCCAGGGGTTAGGGACTGAGCAGTTCTTC. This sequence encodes CASSQGLGTEQFF.